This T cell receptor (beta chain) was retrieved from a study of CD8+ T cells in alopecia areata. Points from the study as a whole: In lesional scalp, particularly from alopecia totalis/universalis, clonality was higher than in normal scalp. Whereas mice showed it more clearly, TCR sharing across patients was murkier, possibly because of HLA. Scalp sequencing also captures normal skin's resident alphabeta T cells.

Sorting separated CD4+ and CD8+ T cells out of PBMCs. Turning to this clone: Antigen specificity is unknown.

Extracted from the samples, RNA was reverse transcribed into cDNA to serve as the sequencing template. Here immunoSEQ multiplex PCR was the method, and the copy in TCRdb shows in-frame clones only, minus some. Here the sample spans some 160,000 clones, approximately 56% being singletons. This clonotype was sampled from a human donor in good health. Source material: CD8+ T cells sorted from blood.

The CDR3 nucleotides are TGTGCCAGCAGCTTAGCCCGGCCGCCTGGGGCGATCTCTGGAAACACCATATATTTT. Residues: CASSLARPPGAISGNTIYF. The chain has TRBV7-2 and TRBJ1-3, with a possible D match to TRBD1 (5 bases). Germline V gives CDR1 SGHTA, CDR2 FQGNSA. The CDR3 consists of 19 residues. V dropped 0 bases and J dropped 0 bases, with 18 bases sitting between them. The full variable domain, in which reference TRBV7-2 and TRBJ1-3 provide the parts outside the CDR3, is GAGVSQSPSNKVTEKGKDVELRCDPISGHTALYWYRQSLGQGLEFLIYFQGNSAPDKSGLPSDRFSAERTGGSVSTLTIQRTQQEDSAVYLCASSLARPPGAISGNTIYFGEGSWLTVV.